This record covers a single T cell receptor (beta chain). Its target is unknown. This sample is drawn from a study of OX40 agonist ivuxolimab in advanced cancers. As for the study in general: A male proportion of just over 80% was recorded, with mean age 60 years and range roughly 23 to 90. The study's findings and limits: Averaging showed that CD8+ T cells had more expanded clones than CD4+ did.

This CDR3 is built from 13 residues. Trimming left V 8 bases short and J 3 bases short, with 13 bases between. Germline lookup yields CDR1 MNHEY and CDR2 SMNVEV (reference sequence). This table comes from immunoSEQ multiplex PCR, and its TCRdb copy is limited to in-frame clones, with some not included. Here the sample spans about 71,000 clones, roughly three quarters being singletons. Autoimmune disease history or systemic immunosuppression led to patients being barred. The clonotype was recovered from an adult with an advanced solid tumor such as melanoma, head and neck, liver or kidney cancer. The chain joins TRBV27 to TRBJ1-1; D not certain. Sequencing used CD4+ or CD8+ T cells sorted from blood, obtained in a trial of the OX40 agonist ivuxolimab. The CDR3 is CASRIGFDTEAFF. Here the CDR3 DNA reads TGTGCCAGCCGTATCGGATTTGACACTGAAGCTTTCTTT.